This TCR beta chain was documented in a study of T cells in Graves' hyperthyroidism and ophthalmopathy. Amplified regions were TCR beta CDR3 sequences from RNA transcripts. An initial round of RT-PCR targeting the TCR CDR3 relied on the HTBI primer set. TCRdb independently ran MiXCR on the multiplex PCR reads; one entry per CDR3 protein. The sample consists of roughly 700,000 distinct CDR3 sequences, 30% to 40% of them appearing once. This clonotype has ten or more counts. The junction shows a germline mismatch at one end, possibly a read error. The source material was blood. The source of this sequence is a woman between 40 and 50 years old with Graves' hyperthyroidism.

The CDR3 DNA sequence: TGCGCCAGCAGCCAAGACATTAGCGGGAGAAGGGAGCAGTACTTC. It codes for CASSQDISGRREQYF. The chain recombines TRBV7-2 with TRBJ2-7; 9 bases fit TRBD2. CDR1 and CDR2 from the germline V gene are SGHTA and FQGNSA. This CDR3 comprises 15 residues.